This passage covers 23 T cell receptor beta chains from one sample sequenced in a study of blood T cell repertoires in COVID-19. Clones were read by immunoSEQ multiplex PCR, and TCRdb kept only the in-frame ones, dropping some. The sample records about 140,000 clones, 88% being singletons. The sequenced sample was peripheral blood. These receptor sequences come from a man in his 70s with acute or convalescent COVID-19.

V and J are TRBV6-5 and TRBJ2-3; TRBD2 matches at 9 bases. The V gene's germline CDR1 is MNHEY and CDR2 SVGAGI. With V trimmed by 8 bases and J by 5 bases, 11 bases remained unmatched. CDR3 length: 15 amino acids. The CDR3 loop reads CASSQGSGGKDTQYF. Here the CDR3 DNA reads TGTGCCAGCTCACAAGGCAGCGGGGGGAAAGATACGCAGTATTTT.

CDR3 protein: CASSSTDRGVGYTF. In DNA form, the CDR3 reads TGTGCCAGCAGCTCTACTGACAGGGGAGTTGGCTACACCTTC. The chain links TRBV7-9 to TRBJ1-2, with 8 bases aligning to TRBD1. The germline gives CDR1 SEHNR, CDR2 FQNEAQ (reference sequence). The CDR3 extends over 14 amino acids. Unmatched junction bases numbered 8, after V lost 4 bases and J lost 7 bases.

This rearrangement joins TRBV5-4 to TRBJ2-1; 10 bases map to TRBD2. CDR1 and CDR2 from the germline V gene are SGHNT and YYREEE (reference sequence). Trimming cost V 1 base and J 4 bases; bases outside gene matches: 2. This CDR3 spans 15 amino acids. The chain's CDR3 is CASSLPLAGYNEQFF. CDR3 DNA: TGTGCCAGCAGCTTGCCACTAGCGGGGTACAATGAGCAGTTCTTC.

The V call is TRBV5-1, the J call TRBJ1-2, with D maybe TRBD1 (5 bases). This CDR3 is built from 14 residues. CDR1 is SGHRS and CDR2 is YFSETQ in the germline V gene. Trimming took 4 bases from V and 4 from J, leaving 14 bases between them. CDR3 DNA sequence: TGCGCCAGCAGCGCGGGACCCGAGGCCTATGGCTACACCTTC. It is translated as CASSAGPEAYGYTF.

This chain uses TRBV7-9 with TRBJ1-6; the D gene is possibly TRBD1 (6 bases). This CDR3 contains 15 residues. Germline assignment: CDR1 SEHNR and CDR2 FQNEAQ (reference sequence). Between the trimmed V and J ends, which lost 5 bases and 6 bases, there was a span of 14 bases. CDR3 in DNA: TGTGCCAGCAGCCCAACCGGACAGCTTAATTCACCCCTCCACTTT. This encodes CASSPTGQLNSPLHF. Complete variable domain (other parts from reference TRBV7-9 and TRBJ1-6): DTGVSQNPRHKITKRGQNVTFRCDPISEHNRLYWYRQTLGQGPEFLTYFQNEAQLEKSRLLSDRFSAERPKGSFSTLEIQRTEQGDSAMYLCASSPTGQLNSPLHFGNGTRLTVT.

The chain recombines TRBV5-1 with TRBJ1-6; TRBD1 agrees at 9 bases. V lost 4 bases and J lost 6; bases outside the gene matches: 8. Germline CDR1 is SGHRS and CDR2 is YFSETQ. The CDR3 length is 16 residues. The CDR3 sequence is CASSPPPGQGNSPLHF. Written as DNA, the CDR3 is TGCGCCAGCAGCCCACCCCCGGGACAGGGTAATTCACCCCTCCACTTT.

The chain links TRBV18 to TRBJ2-5; 8 bases fit TRBD1. The CDR3 is 13 residues long. Trimming removed 2 bases from V and 10 bases from J; junction bases left unmatched: 6. Germline loops: CDR1 KGHSH, CDR2 LQKENI. CDR3 DNA: TGTGCCAGCTCACCAACGGGACAGGAAGGCCAGTACTTC. It codes for CASSPTGQEGQYF.

The V gene is TRBV10-2, the J gene TRBJ1-1; tentatively, D is TRBD1 (6 bases). Germline V gives CDR1 WSHSY, CDR2 SAAADI. V gave up 3 bases and J gave up 5 bases, with 16 bases separating them. The CDR3 contains 15 residues. CDR3 bases: TGCGCCAGCAGTGATAGGGGGGGCGTAGGGACTGAAGCTTTCTTT. Its translation: CASSDRGGVGTEAFF.

This clone was counted only a few times. The rearrangement uses TRBV5-1 and TRBJ2-3, with 8 bases aligning to TRBD1. The CDR3 contains 16 residues. The trim removed 3 bases at V and 5 bases at J, leaving 11 bases unmatched. Germline assignment: CDR1 SGHRS and CDR2 YFSETQ. Here the CDR3 reads CASSYDDRGGGDTQYF. DNA of the CDR3: TGCGCCAGCAGCTACGACGACAGGGGAGGAGGAGATACGCAGTATTTT.

The rearrangement joins TRBV6-5 to TRBJ1-5; possibly TRBD1 for D (5 bases). V was pared by 5 bases and J by 0 bases, with 11 bases between. The germline CDR1 and CDR2 sequences are MNHEY and SVGAGI. CDR3 length: 15 residues. In DNA form, the CDR3 reads TGTGCCAGCAGTACCCAGGGTGGTAGCAATCAGCCCCAGCATTTT. It codes for CASSTQGGSNQPQHF.

This clone was seen only once. The rearrangement links TRBV6-5 to TRBJ1-2; no firm D call. Trimming removed 5 bases from V and 7 bases from J, with 11 bases in between. This CDR3 has 12 residues. From germline, CDR1 is MNHEY and CDR2 SVGAGI. The CDR3 nucleotides are TGTGCCAGCAGTCCCGGGTTGGGTGGCTACACCTTC. It codes for CASSPGLGGYTF.

In DNA form, the CDR3 reads TGTGCCAGCTCCACGACAGGGGCTGGAAACACCATATATTTT. Residues: CASSTTGAGNTIYF. V usage is TRBV6-5 and J usage is TRBJ1-3; the match to TRBD1 covers 8 bases. The CDR3 totals 14 residues. The V gene's germline CDR1 is MNHEY and CDR2 SVGAGI. V lost 8 bases and J lost 2; bases outside the gene matches: 5.

This chain links TRBV6-5 with TRBJ1-6; 10 bases agree with TRBD1. The CDR3 loop spans 13 amino acids. Per the germline V gene, CDR1 is MNHEY and CDR2 is SVGAGI. Unmatched junction bases numbered 4, after V lost 6 bases and J lost 11 bases. In DNA, the CDR3 is TGTGCCAGCAGGGGACAGGGGATAACACCCCTCCACTTT. Encoded protein: CASRGQGITPLHF.

V usage is TRBV30 and J usage is TRBJ2-7; 9 positions agree with TRBD1. The CDR3 sequence is 14 residues long. Unmatched junction bases numbered 6, after V lost 4 bases and J lost 2 bases. Germline-derived CDR1 and CDR2 are GTSNPN and SVGIG (reference sequence). The CDR3 bases are TGTGCCTGGACCGGGACAGGGAGAACCTACGAGCAGTACTTC. Translating it yields CAWTGTGRTYEQYF.

The CDR3 protein is CASSGQGGSTEAFF. In DNA, the CDR3 is TGCGCCAGCAGTGGACAGGGGGGGAGCACTGAAGCTTTCTTT. The J gene is TRBJ1-1, the V gene TRBV10-1; 9 bases are a match to TRBD1. The CDR3 is made up of 14 amino acids. With V trimmed by 4 bases and J by 4 bases, 4 bases remained unmatched. Germline V gene sequence: CDR1 WNHNN, CDR2 SYGVQD (reference sequence).

The table lists this clone with a count of one. The chain combines TRBV4-2 with TRBJ2-2, with TRBD2 matching 7 bases. CDR1 is LGHNA and CDR2 is YNFKEQ in the germline V gene. V gave up 4 bases and J gave up 6 bases; unmatched junction bases: 17. CDR3 length: 18 residues. CDR3 sequence: CASSLYVSAGVFSGELFF. The CDR3 DNA reads as TGTGCCAGCAGCCTGTACGTATCGGCGGGAGTGTTTTCCGGGGAGCTGTTTTTT.

V gene TRBV6-5 combines with J gene TRBJ2-7; maybe TRBD1 (6 bases). Germline CDR1 MNHEY, CDR2 SVGAGI. The CDR3 runs to 15 residues. The ends were cut back, 5 bases at V and 1 base at J, with 15 bases in the middle. CDR3 in amino acids: CASSQQGIGSYEQYF. For the CDR3, the DNA is TGTGCCAGCAGTCAACAGGGTATTGGGTCCTACGAGCAGTACTTC.

The chain has TRBV10-3 and TRBJ2-3; 9 bases agree with TRBD1. The V gene end was trimmed by 6 bases and the J gene end by 7 bases; junction bases not matched to a gene: 14. CDR1 and CDR2 (germline): ENHRY, SYGVKD. This CDR3 comprises 16 residues. The CDR3 coding sequence is TGTGCCATCAGCCCCGGACCGGGACAGGGAGAAAATACGCAGTATTTT. Residues: CAISPGPGQGENTQYF.

The V gene is TRBV7-2, the J gene TRBJ2-7; 8 bases are shared with TRBD2. V shed 0 bases, J shed 5 bases, and the junction held 12 bases outside the gene matches. The CDR3 loop spans 17 amino acids. The germline V gene has CDR1 SGHTA and CDR2 FQGNSA. CDR3 sequence: CASSLAIASGSRNEQYF. The CDR3 bases are TGTGCCAGCAGCTTAGCGATTGCGAGCGGGAGTAGGAACGAGCAGTACTTC. Drawing the rest from reference TRBV7-2 and TRBJ2-7, the complete variable domain is GAGVSQSPSNKVTEKGKDVELRCDPISGHTALYWYRQSLGQGLEFLIYFQGNSAPDKSGLPSDRFSAERTGGSVSTLTIQRTQQEDSAVYLCASSLAIASGSRNEQYFGPGTRLTVT.

This clone appeared once. The rearrangement joins TRBV25-1 to TRBJ2-3; 8 bases are shared with TRBD2. Germline V gene sequence: CDR1 MGHDK, CDR2 SYGVNS. This CDR3 comprises 15 residues. V was clipped by 7 bases and J by 1 base; unmatched bases: 7. CDR3 in DNA: TGTGCCAGCACGGGGGGGGCAGGCCGCACAGATACGCAGTATTTT. As protein: CASTGGAGRTDTQYF.

The chain combines TRBV5-1 with TRBJ1-6, with D uncertain. Germline CDR1 and CDR2: SGHRS and YFSETQ. V shed 0 bases and J shed 5 bases, with 12 bases lying between them. This CDR3 has 16 residues. CDR3 bases: TGCGCCAGCAGCTTGGATGGAGGGTGGGATAATTCACCCCTCCACTTT. It encodes CASSLDGGWDNSPLHF.

This clone was recorded a few times. The chain couples TRBV20-1 to TRBJ2-7; D is perhaps TRBD1 (5 bases). The CDR3 covers 12 residues. Trimming took 3 bases from V and 1 from J, leaving 7 bases between them. The germline V gene encodes CDR1 DFQATT and CDR2 SNEGSKA (reference sequence). The CDR3 nucleotides read TGCAGTGCTAGTCGGACATCCTACGAGCAGTACTTC. Its translation is CSASRTSYEQYF.

CDR3 nucleotides: TGTGCCAGCAGCTTTCAGGGGATCGGAACCGGGGAGCTGTTTTTT. Protein sequence: CASSFQGIGTGELFF. V usage is TRBV5-8 and J usage is TRBJ2-2; maybe TRBD1 (6 bases). CDR1 and CDR2 (germline): SGHTS, YDEGEE. This CDR3 has 15 residues. Trimming removed 2 bases at V and 5 bases at J, with 13 bases between. Looking up the rest from reference TRBV5-8 and TRBJ2-2 gives the full variable domain: EAGVTQSPTHLIKTRGQQATLRCSPISGHTSVYWYQQALGLGLQFLLWYDEGEERNRGNFPPRFSGRQFPNYSSELNVNALELEDSALYLCASSFQGIGTGELFFGEGSRLTVL.